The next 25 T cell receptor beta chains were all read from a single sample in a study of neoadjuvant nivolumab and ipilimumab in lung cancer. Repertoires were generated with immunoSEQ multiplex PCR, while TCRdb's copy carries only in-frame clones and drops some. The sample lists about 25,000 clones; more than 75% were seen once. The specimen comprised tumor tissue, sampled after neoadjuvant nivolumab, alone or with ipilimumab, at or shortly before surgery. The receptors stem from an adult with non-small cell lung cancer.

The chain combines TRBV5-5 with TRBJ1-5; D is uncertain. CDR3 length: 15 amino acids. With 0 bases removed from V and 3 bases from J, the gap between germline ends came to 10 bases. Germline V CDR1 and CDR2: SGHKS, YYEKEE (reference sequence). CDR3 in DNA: TGTGCCAGCAGCTTGGCCACAGAGTTCAATCAGCCCCAGCATTTT. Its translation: CASSLATEFNQPQHF.

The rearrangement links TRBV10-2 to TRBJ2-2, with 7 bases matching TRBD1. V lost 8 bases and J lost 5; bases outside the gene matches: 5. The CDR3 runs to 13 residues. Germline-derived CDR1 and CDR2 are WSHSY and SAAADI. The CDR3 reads CASLPQGTGELFF. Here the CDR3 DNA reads TGCGCCAGCCTCCCACAGGGGACCGGGGAGCTGTTTTTT.

This chain's CDR3 is CASSYRTAKIYGYTF. In nucleotides, the CDR3 is TGTGCCAGCAGCTATCGGACAGCAAAGATCTATGGCTACACCTTC. The chain couples TRBV5-6 to TRBJ1-2, with D perhaps TRBD1 (6 bases). V dropped 3 bases and J dropped 4 bases, with 16 bases sitting between them. Germline values: CDR1 SGHDT, CDR2 YYEEEE. CDR3 length: 15 amino acids.

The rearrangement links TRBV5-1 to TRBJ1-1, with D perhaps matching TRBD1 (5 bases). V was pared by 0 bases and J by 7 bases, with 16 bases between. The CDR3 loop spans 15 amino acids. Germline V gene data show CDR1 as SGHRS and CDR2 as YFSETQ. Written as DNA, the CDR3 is TGCGCCAGCAGCTTGGATCCAGGGATCGAGAGTGAAGCTTTCTTT. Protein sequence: CASSLDPGIESEAFF.

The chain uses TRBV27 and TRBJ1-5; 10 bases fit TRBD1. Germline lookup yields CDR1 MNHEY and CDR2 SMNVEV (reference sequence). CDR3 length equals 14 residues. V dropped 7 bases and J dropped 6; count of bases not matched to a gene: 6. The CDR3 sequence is CASKSTGGGQPQHF. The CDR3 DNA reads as TGTGCCAGCAAATCGACAGGGGGCGGTCAGCCCCAGCATTTT.

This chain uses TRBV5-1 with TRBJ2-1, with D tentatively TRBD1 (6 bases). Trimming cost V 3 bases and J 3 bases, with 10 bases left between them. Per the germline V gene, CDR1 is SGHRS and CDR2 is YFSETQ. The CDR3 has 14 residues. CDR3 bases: TGCGCCAGCAGCTCGGACAGTTACTACAATGAGCAGTTCTTC. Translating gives CASSSDSYYNEQFF.

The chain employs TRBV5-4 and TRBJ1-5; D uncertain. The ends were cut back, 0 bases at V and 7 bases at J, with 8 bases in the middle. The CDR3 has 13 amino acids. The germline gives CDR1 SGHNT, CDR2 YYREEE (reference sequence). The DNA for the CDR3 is TGTGCCAGCAGCTTGGGGGTGGAGCAGCCCCAGCATTTT. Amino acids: CASSLGVEQPQHF. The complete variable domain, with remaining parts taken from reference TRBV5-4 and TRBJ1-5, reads ETGVTQSPTHLIKTRGQQVTLRCSSQSGHNTVSWYQQALGQGPQFIFQYYREEENGRGNFPPRFSGLQFPNYSSELNVNALELDDSALYLCASSLGVEQPQHFGDGTRLSIL.

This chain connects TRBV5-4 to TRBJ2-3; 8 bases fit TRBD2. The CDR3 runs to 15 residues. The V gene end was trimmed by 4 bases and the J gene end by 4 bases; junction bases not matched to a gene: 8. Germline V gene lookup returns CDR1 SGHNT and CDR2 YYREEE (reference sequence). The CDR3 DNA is TGTGCCAGCAGCGTCGGGAGGGCGGGATCAGATACGCAGTATTTT. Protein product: CASSVGRAGSDTQYF.

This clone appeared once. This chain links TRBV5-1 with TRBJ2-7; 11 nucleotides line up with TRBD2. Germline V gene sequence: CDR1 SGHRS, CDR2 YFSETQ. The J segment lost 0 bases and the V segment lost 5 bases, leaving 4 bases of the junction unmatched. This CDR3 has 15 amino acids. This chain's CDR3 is CASRKLAGDSYEQYF. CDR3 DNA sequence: TGCGCCAGCAGGAAACTAGCGGGAGACTCCTACGAGCAGTACTTC.

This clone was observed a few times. DNA of the CDR3: TGTGCCAGCAGCCTAGGGGACCTCTCGGGCACTGAAGCTTTCTTT. This codes for CASSLGDLSGTEAFF. V and J are TRBV7-9 and TRBJ1-1; tentative D call: TRBD1 (5 bases). CDR1 SEHNR and CDR2 FQNEAQ come from the germline V gene (reference sequence). The CDR3 runs 15 residues. The V end was cut by 5 bases, the J end by 4 bases, with 17 bases between.

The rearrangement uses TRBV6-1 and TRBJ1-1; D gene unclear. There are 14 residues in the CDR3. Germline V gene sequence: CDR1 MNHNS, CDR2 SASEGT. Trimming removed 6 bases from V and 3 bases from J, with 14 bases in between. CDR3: CASSPTPWDTEAFF. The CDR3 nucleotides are TGTGCCAGCAGCCCGACCCCTTGGGACACTGAAGCTTTCTTT.

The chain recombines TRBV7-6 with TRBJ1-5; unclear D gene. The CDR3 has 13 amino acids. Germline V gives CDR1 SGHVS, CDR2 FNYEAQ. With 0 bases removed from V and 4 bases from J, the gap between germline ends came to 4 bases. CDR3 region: CASSLAVNQPQHF. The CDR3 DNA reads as TGTGCCAGCAGCTTAGCAGTAAATCAGCCCCAGCATTTT.

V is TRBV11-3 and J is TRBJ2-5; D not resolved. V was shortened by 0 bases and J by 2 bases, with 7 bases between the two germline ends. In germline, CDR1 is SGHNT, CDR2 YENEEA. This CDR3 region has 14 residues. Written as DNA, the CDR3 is TGTGCCAGCAGCTTAGACCAGTTACAAGAGACCCAGTACTTC. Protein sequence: CASSLDQLQETQYF.

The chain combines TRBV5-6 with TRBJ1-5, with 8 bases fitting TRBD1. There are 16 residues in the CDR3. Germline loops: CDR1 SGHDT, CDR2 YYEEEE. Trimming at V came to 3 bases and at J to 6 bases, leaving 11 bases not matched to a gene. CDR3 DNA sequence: TGTGCCAGCAGCTCATTCGACAGGGGCGAAGGTCAGCCCCAGCATTTT. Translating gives CASSSFDRGEGQPQHF.

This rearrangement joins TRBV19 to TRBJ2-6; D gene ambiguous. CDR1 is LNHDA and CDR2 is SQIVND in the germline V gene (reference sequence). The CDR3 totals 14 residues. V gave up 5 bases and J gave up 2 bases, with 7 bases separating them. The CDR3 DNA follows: TGTGCCAGTAGTCATAACACTGGGGCCAACGTCCTGACTTTC. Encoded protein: CASSHNTGANVLTF.

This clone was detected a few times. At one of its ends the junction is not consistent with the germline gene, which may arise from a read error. The chain's CDR3 is CASSSPGYRTNTQYF. The CDR3 DNA reads as TGTGCCAGCAGCTCCCCGGGCTATCGCACAAATACGCAGTATTTT. The chain uses TRBV6-5 and TRBJ2-3, with D unresolved. Germline V gene sequence: CDR1 MNHEY, CDR2 SVGAGI. CDR3 size: 15 residues.

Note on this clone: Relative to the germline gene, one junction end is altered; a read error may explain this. The CDR3 loop reads CASSSLGDEQFF. The DNA for the CDR3 is TGTGCTAGCAGCTCCCTAGGAGATGAGCAGTTCTTC. The gene calls are TRBV7-7 and TRBJ2-1, with D unclear. Germline-derived CDR1 and CDR2 are SSHAT and FNYEAQ (reference sequence). The CDR3 contains 12 residues.

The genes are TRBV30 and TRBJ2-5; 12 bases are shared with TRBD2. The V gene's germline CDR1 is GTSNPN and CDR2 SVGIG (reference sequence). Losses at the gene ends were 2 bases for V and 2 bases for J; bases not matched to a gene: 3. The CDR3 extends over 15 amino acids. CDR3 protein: CAWSLAGGGQETQYF. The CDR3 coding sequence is TGTGCCTGGAGTCTAGCGGGAGGGGGTCAAGAGACCCAGTACTTC.

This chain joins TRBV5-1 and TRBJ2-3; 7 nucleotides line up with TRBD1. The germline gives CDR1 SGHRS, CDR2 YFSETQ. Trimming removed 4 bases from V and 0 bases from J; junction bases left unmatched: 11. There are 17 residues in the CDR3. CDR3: CASSLTRQGSSTDTQYF. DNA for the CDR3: TGCGCCAGCAGCCTGACGCGACAGGGATCTAGCACAGATACGCAGTATTTT.

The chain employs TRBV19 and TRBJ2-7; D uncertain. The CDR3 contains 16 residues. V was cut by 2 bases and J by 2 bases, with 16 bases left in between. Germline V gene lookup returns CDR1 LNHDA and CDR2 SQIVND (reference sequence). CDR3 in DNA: TGTGCCAGTAGTATATTCACCGGGCCTTCTCCCTACGAGCAGTACTTC. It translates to CASSIFTGPSPYEQYF.

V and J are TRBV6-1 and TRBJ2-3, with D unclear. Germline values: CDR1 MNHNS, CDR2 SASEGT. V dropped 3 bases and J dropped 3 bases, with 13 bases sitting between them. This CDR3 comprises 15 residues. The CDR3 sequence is CASSEELRSTDTQYF. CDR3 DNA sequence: TGTGCCAGCAGTGAGGAGTTACGGTCGACAGATACGCAGTATTTT.

The CDR3 DNA follows: TGTGCCAGCAGTTTAGGCAGGGTGTACTTC. It yields the protein CASSLGRVYF. The rearrangement joins TRBV28 to TRBJ2-7; tentative D call: TRBD1 (5 bases). The V end lost 2 bases, the J end lost 12 bases, and 8 bases lay between the germline ends. Germline CDR1 reads MDHEN; CDR2 reads SYDVKM. This CDR3 has 10 amino acids.

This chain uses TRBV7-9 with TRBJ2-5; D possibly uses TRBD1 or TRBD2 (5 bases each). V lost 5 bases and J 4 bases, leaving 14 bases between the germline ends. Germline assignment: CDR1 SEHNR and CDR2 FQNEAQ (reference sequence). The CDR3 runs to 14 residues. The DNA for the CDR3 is TGTGCCAGCAGCCCAAGGGGCGGGCGAGAGACCCAGTACTTC. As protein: CASSPRGGRETQYF.

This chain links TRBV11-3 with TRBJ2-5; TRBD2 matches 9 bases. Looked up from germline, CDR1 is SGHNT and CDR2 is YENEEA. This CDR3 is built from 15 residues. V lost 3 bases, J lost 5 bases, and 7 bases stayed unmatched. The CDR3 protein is CASSLREGWGETQYF. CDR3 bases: TGTGCCAGCAGCTTGCGGGAGGGCTGGGGGGAGACCCAGTACTTC.

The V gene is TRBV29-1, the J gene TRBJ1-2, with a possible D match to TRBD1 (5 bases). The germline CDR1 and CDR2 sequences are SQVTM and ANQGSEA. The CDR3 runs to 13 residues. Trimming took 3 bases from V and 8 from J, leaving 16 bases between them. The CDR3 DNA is TGCAGCGTTGAGGGGGGGATGGGAGGCGGCTACACCTTC. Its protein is CSVEGGMGGGYTF.